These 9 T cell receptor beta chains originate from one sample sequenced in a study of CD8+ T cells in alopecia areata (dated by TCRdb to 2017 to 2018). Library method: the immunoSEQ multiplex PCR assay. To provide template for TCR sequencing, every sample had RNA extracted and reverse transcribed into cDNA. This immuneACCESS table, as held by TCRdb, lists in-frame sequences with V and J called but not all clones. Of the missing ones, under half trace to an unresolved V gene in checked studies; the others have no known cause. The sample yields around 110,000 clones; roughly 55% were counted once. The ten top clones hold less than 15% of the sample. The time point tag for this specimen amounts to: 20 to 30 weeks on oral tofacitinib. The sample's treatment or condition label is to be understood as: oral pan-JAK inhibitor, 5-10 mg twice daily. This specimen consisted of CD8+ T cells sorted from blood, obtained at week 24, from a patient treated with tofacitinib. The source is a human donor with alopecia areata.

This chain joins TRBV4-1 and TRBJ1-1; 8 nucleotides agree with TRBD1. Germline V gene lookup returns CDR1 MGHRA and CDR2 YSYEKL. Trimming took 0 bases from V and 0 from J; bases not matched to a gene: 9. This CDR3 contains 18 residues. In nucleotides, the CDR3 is TGCGCCAGCAGCCAAGATCGCGGGACAGGACTCATGAACACTGAAGCTTTCTTT. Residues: CASSQDRGTGLMNTEAFF.

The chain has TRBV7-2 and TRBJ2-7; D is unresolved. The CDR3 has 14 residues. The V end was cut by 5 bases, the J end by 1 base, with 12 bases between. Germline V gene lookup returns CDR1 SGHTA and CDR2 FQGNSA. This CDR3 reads CASSPLDLSYEQYF. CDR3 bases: TGTGCCAGCAGCCCCCTTGACCTTTCCTACGAGCAGTACTTC.

The DNA of the CDR3 is TGTGCCAGCAAAAGACAGGGTTTGTACACTGAAGCTTTCTTT. Translated: CASKRQGLYTEAFF. This chain joins TRBV27 and TRBJ1-1; 7 positions match TRBD1. The J segment lost 3 bases and the V segment lost 7 bases, leaving 8 bases of the junction unmatched. Per germline, CDR1 MNHEY and CDR2 SMNVEV (reference sequence). There are 14 residues in the CDR3.

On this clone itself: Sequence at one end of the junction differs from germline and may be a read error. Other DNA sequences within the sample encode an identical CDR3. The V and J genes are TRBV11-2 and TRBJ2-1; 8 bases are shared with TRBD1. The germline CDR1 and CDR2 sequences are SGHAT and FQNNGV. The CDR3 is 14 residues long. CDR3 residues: CASSQPTGGNEQFF. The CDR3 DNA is TGCGCCAGCAGCCAACCCACAGGGGGGAATGAGCAGTTCTTC.

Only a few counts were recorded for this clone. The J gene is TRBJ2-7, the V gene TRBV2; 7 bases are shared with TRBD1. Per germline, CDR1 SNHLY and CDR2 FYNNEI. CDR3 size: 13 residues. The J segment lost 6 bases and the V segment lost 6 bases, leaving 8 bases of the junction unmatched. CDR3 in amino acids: CASSDPRQGEQYF. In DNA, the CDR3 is TGTGCCAGCAGCGACCCCCGACAGGGCGAGCAGTACTTC.

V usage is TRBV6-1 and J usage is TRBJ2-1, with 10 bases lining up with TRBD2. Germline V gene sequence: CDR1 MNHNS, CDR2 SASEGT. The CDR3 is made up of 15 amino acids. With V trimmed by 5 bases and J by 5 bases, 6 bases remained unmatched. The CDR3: CASSLPSGGNNEQFF. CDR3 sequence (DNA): TGTGCCAGCAGTTTACCTAGCGGGGGTAACAATGAGCAGTTCTTC.

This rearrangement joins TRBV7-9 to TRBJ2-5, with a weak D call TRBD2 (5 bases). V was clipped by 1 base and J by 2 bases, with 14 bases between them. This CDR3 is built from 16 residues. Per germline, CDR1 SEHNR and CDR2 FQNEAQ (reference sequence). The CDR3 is CASSLEEAHQQETQYF. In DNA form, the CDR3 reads TGTGCCAGCAGCTTAGAGGAGGCACACCAACAAGAGACCCAGTACTTC.

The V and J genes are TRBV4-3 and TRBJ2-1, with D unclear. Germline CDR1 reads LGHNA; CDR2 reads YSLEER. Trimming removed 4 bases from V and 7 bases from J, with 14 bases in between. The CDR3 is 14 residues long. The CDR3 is CASSLTWAENEQFF. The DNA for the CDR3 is TGCGCCAGCAGCCTAACTTGGGCTGAGAATGAGCAGTTCTTC.

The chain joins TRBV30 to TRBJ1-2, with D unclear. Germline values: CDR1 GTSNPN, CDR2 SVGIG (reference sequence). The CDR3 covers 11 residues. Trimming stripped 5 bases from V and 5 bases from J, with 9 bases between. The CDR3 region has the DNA TGTGCCTGGGAAAGGAGTTATGGCTACACCTTC. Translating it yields CAWERSYGYTF.